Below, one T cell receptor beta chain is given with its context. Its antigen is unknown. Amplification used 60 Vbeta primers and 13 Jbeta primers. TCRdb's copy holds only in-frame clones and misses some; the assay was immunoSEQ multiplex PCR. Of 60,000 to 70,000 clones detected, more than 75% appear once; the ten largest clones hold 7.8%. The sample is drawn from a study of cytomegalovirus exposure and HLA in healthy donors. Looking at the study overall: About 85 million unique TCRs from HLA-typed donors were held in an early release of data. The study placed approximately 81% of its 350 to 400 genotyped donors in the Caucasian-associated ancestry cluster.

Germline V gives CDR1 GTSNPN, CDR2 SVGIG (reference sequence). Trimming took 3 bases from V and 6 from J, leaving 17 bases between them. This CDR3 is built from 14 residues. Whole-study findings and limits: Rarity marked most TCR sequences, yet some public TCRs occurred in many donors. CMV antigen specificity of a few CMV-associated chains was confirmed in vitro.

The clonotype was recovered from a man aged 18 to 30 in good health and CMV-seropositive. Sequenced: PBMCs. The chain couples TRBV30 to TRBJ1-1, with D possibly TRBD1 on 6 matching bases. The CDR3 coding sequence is TGTGCCTGGAGGGGGCCACAGGGTAGGTCTGAAGCTTTCTTT. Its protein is CAWRGPQGRSEAFF.